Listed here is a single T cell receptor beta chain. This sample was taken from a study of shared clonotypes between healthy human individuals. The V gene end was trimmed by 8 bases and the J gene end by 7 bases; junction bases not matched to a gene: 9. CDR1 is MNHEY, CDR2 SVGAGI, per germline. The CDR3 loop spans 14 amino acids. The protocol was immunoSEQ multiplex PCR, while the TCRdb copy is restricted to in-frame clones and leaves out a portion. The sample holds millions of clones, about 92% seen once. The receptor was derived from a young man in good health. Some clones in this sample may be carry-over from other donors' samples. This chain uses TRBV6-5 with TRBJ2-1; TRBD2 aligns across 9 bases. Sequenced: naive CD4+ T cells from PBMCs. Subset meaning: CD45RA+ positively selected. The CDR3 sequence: CASQVAGVGNEQFF. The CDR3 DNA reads TGTGCCAGCCAGGTAGCGGGAGTAGGGAATGAGCAGTTCTTC.